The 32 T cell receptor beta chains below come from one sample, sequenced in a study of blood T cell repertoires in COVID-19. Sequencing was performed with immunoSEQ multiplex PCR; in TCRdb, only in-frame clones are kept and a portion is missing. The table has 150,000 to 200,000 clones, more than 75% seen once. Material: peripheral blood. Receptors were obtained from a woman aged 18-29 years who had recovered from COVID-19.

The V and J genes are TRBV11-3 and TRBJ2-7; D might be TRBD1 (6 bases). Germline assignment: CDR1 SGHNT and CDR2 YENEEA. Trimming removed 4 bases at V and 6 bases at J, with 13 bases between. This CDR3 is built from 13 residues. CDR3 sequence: CASSSGRGGEQYF. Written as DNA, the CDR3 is TGTGCCAGCAGCTCCGGGCGAGGGGGCGAGCAGTACTTC. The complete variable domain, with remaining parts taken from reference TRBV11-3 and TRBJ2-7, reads EAGVVQSPRYKIIEKKQPVAFWCNPISGHNTLYWYLQNLGQGPELLIRYENEEAVDDSQLPKDRFSAERLKGVDSTLKIQPAELGDSAVYLCASSSGRGGEQYFGPGTRLTVT.

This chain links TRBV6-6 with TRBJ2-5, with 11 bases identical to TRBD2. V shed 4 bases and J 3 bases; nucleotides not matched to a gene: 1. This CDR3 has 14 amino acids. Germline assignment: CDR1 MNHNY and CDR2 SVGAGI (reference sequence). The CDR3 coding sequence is TGTGCCAGCAGTTGGGGACTAGCGGAAGAGACCCAGTACTTC. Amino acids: CASSWGLAEETQYF.

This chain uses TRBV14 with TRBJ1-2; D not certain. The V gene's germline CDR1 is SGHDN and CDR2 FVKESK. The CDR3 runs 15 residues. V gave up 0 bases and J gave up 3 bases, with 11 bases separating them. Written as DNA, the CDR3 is TGTGCCAGCAGCCAAGACGATAACAGAGACTATGGCTACACCTTC. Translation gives CASSQDDNRDYGYTF.

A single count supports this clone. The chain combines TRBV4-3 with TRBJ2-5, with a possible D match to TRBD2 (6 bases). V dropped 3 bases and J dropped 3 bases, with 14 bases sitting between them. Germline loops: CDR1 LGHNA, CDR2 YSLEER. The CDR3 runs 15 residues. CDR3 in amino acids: CASSHFRDWEETQYF. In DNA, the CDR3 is TGCGCCAGCAGCCACTTCCGGGACTGGGAAGAGACCCAGTACTTC.

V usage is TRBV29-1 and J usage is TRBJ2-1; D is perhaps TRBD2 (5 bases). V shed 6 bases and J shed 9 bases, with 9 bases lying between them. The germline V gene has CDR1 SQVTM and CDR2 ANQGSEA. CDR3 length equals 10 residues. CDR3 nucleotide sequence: TGCAGCGTGGGAGTGGGTGAGCAGTTCTTC. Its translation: CSVGVGEQFF.

The CDR3 nucleotides are TGCAGTGCTAGTCGCTGGGACTCTGCAGATACGCAGTATTTT. Translated, it gives CSASRWDSADTQYF. The chain recombines TRBV20-1 with TRBJ2-3; maybe TRBD2 (6 bases). The V gene's germline CDR1 is DFQATT and CDR2 SNEGSKA (reference sequence). Trimming took 3 bases from V and 4 from J, leaving 14 bases between them. The CDR3 contains 14 residues.

The DNA of the CDR3 is TGTGCCAGCAGCTCAACAGGGGCAGGGGAAAAACTGTTTTTT. As protein: CASSSTGAGEKLFF. J is TRBJ1-4 and V is TRBV7-9, with TRBD1 matching 7 bases. Germline values: CDR1 SEHNR, CDR2 FQNEAQ (reference sequence). V lost 4 bases, J lost 8 bases, and 7 bases stayed unmatched. The CDR3 extends over 14 amino acids. The whole variable domain, remainder taken from reference TRBV7-9 and TRBJ1-4, is DTGVSQNPRHKITKRGQNVTFRCDPISEHNRLYWYRQTLGQGPEFLTYFQNEAQLEKSRLLSDRFSAERPKGSFSTLEIQRTEQGDSAMYLCASSSTGAGEKLFFGSGTQLSVL.

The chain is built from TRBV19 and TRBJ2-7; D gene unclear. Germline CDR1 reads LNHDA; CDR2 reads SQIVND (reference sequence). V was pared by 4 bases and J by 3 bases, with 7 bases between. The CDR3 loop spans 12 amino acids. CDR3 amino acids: CASSSRYYEQYF. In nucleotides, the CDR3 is TGTGCCAGTAGTAGTCGCTACTACGAGCAGTACTTC. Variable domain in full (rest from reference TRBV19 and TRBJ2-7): DGGITQSPKYLFRKEGQNVTLSCEQNLNHDAMYWYRQDPGQGLRLIYYSQIVNDFQKGDIAEGYSVSREKKESFPLTVTSAQKNPTAFYLCASSSRYYEQYFGPGTRLTVT.

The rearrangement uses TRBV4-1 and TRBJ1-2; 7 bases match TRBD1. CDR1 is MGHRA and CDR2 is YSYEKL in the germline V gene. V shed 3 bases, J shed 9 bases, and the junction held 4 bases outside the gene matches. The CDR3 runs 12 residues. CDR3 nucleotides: TGCGCCAGCAGCCAGTCGGGACAGAGCTACACCTTC. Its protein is CASSQSGQSYTF.

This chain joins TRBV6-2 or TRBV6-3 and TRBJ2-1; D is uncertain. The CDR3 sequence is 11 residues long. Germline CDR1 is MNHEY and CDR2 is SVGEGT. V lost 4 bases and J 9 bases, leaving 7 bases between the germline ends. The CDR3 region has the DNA TGTGCCAGCAGTTGTTGTCTTGAGCAGTTCTTC. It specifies CASSCCLEQFF.

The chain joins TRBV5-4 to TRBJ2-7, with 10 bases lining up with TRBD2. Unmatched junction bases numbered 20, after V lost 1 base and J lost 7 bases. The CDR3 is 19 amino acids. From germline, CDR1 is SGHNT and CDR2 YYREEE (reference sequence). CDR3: CASSLYPRINSGGTKEQYF. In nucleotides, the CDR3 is TGTGCCAGCAGCTTGTATCCTAGGATTAATAGCGGGGGGACGAAGGAGCAGTACTTC.

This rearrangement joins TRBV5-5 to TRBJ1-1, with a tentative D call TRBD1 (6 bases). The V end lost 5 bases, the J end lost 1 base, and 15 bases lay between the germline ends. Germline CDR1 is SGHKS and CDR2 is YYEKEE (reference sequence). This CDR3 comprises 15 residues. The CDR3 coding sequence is TGTGCCAGCAGAACCGAGATCAGGGGGAACACTGAAGCTTTCTTT. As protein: CASRTEIRGNTEAFF.

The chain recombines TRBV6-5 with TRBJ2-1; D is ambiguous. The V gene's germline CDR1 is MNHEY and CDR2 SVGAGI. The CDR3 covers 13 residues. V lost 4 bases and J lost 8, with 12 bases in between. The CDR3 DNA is TGTGCCAGCAGTTCCTCGGTCGTAGATGAGCAGTTCTTC. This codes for CASSSSVVDEQFF.

CDR3 coding DNA: TGTGCCAGCAGCAAAAATGGACAGCCAGCCTATAATTCACCCCTCCACTTT. This gives the protein CASSKNGQPAYNSPLHF. V gene TRBV21-1 combines with J gene TRBJ1-6; TRBD1 reflects the table's D call only, with no check against the DNA. TRBV21-1 is noted as a pseudogene. This CDR3 is built from 17 residues.

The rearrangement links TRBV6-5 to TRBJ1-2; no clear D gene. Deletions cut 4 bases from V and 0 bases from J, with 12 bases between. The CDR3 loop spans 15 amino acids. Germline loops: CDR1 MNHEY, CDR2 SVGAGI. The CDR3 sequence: CASSFAGMSNYGYTF. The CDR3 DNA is TGTGCCAGCAGTTTCGCAGGAATGTCTAACTATGGCTACACCTTC.

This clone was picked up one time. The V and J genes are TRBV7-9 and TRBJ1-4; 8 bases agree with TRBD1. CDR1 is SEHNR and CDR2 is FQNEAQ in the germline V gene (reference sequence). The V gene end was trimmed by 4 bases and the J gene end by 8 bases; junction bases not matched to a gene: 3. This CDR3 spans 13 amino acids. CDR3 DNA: TGTGCCAGCAGCTGGACAGGGCCCGAAAAACTGTTTTTT. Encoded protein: CASSWTGPEKLFF.

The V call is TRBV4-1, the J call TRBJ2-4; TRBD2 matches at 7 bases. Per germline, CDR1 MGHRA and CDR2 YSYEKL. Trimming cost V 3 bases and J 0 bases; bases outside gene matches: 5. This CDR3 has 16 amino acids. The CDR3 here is CASSHLAELAKNIQYF. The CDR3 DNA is TGCGCCAGCAGCCATCTAGCGGAACTAGCCAAAAACATTCAGTACTTC.

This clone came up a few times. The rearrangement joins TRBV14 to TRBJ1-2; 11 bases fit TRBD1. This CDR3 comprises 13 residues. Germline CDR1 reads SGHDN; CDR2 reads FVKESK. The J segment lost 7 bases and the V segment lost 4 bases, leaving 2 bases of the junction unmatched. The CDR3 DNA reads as TGTGCCAGCAGCCCCGGGACAGGGGGTGGCTACACCTTC. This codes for CASSPGTGGGYTF. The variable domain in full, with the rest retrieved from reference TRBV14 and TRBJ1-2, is EAGVTQFPSHSVIEKGQTVTLRCDPISGHDNLYWYRRVMGKEIKFLLHFVKESKQDESGMPNNRFLAERTGGTYSTLKVQPAELEDSGVYFCASSPGTGGGYTFGSGTRLTVV.

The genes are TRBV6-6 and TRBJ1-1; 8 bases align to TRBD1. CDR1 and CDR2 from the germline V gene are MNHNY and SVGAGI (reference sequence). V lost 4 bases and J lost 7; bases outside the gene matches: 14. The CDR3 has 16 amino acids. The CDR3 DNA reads TGTGCCAGCAGTTCTACTCGGACAGGGTCTCGGGGTGAAGCTTTCTTT. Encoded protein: CASSSTRTGSRGEAFF.

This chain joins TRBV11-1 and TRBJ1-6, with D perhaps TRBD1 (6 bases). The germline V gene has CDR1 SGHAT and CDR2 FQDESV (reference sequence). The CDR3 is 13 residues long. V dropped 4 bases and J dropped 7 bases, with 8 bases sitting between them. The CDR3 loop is CASSYTGNSPLHF. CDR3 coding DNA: TGTGCCAGCAGCTATACAGGGAATTCACCCCTCCACTTT.

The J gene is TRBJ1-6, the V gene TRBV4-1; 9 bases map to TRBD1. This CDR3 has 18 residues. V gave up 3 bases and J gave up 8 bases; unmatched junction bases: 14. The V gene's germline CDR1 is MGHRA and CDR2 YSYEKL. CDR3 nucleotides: TGCGCCAGCAGCCAGTTTAAGGTAACAGGGGGCTCCCATTCACCCCTCCACTTT. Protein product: CASSQFKVTGGSHSPLHF.

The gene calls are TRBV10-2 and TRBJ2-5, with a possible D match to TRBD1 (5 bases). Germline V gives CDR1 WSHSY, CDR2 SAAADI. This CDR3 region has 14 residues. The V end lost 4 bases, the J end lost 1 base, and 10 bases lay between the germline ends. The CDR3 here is CASSGVRAQETQYF. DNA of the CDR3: TGCGCCAGCAGTGGCGTCAGGGCCCAAGAGACCCAGTACTTC.

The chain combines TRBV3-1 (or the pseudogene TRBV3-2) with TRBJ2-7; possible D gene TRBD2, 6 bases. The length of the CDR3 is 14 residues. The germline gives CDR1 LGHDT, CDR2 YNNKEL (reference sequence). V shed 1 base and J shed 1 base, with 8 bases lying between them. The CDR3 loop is CASSQVGGSYEQYF. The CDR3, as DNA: TGTGCCAGCAGCCAAGTGGGGGGTTCCTACGAGCAGTACTTC.

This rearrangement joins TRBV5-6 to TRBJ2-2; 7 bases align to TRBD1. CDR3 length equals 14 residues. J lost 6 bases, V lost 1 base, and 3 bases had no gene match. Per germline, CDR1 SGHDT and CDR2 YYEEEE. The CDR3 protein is CASSLTGVAGELFF. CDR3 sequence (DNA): TGTGCCAGCAGCTTGACAGGGGTAGCCGGGGAGCTGTTTTTT.

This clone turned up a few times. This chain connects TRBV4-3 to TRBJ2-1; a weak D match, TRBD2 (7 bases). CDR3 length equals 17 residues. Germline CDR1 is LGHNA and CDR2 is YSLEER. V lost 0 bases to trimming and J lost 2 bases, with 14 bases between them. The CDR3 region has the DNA TGCGCCAGCAGCCAAGATTTGAGGGGGGGCCCCTACAATGAGCAGTTCTTC. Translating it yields CASSQDLRGGPYNEQFF.

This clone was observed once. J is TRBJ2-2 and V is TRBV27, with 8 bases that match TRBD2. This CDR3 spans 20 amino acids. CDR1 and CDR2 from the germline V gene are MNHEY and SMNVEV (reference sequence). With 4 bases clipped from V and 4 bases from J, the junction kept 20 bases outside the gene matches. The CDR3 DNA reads TGTGCCAGCAGTTCCCTAACAGGGAGCACCGAGCGGGGGTTCACCGGGGAGCTGTTTTTT. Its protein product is CASSSLTGSTERGFTGELFF.

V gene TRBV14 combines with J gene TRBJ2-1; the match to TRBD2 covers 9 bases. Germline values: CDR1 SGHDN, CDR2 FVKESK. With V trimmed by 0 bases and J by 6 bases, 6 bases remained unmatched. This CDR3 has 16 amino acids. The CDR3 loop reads CASSQDVAGGINEQFF. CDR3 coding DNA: TGTGCCAGCAGCCAAGACGTCGCGGGGGGGATCAATGAGCAGTTCTTC.

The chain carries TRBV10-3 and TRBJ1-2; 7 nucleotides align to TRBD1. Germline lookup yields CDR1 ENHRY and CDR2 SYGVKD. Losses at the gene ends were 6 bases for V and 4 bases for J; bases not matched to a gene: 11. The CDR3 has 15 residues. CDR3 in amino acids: CAIRLTGIVPYGYTF. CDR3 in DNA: TGTGCCATCAGGTTGACAGGGATCGTTCCCTATGGCTACACCTTC.

The CDR3 bases are TGCAGTGCTAGTCAGGGGAAGAACACTGAAGCTTTCTTT. It encodes CSASQGKNTEAFF. J is TRBJ1-1 and V is TRBV20-1, with D possibly matching TRBD1 (6 bases). Trimming removed 3 bases from V and 1 base from J, with 9 bases in between. The V gene's germline CDR1 is DFQATT and CDR2 SNEGSKA (reference sequence). The CDR3 totals 13 residues.

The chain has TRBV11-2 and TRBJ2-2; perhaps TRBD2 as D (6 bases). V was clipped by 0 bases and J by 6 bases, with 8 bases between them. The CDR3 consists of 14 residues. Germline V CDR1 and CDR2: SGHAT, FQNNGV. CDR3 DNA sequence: TGTGCCAGCAGCTTAGATACGGGGGCCGGGGAGCTGTTTTTT. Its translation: CASSLDTGAGELFF.

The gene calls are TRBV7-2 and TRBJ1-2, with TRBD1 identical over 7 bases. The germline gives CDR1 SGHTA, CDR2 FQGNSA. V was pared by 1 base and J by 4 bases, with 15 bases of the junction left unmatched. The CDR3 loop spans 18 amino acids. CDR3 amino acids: CASSLGGTGQALVYGYTF. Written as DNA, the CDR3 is TGTGCCAGCAGCTTAGGGGGGACTGGACAGGCCTTAGTCTATGGCTACACCTTC.

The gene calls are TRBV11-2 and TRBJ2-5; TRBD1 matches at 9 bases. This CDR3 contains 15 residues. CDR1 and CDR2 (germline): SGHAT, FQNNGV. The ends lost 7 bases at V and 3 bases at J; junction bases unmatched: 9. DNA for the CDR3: TGTGCCAGCACCCGTCGCCGGGACAGGGAAGAGACCCAGTACTTC. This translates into CASTRRRDREETQYF.